Below are 13 T cell receptor beta chains sequenced from a single sample in a study. One entry per CDR3 protein results from TCRdb running MiXCR on the RT-PCR reads. The table shows about 680,000 distinct CDR3 sequences, with approximately 14% occurring only once. The sample comprised memory CD4+ T cells from blood. These receptors came from a female donor in good health, serving as a healthy control.

This clonotype was detected a few times. The J gene is TRBJ1-3, the V gene TRBV12-3 or TRBV12-4; 10 bases are shared with TRBD1. The CDR3 has 16 amino acids. V trimming: 3 bases; J trimming: 2 bases; junction bases outside the gene matches: 4. DNA of the CDR3: TGTGCCAGCAGTTTTAGGGACAGGGGAACTGGAAACACCATATATTTT. This translates into CASSFRDRGTGNTIYF.

As regards this clonotype: A junction end diverges from the germline sequence, so it may reflect a read error. The chain joins TRBV3-1 to TRBJ2-7; 7 bases agree with TRBD1. Germline V gene lookup returns CDR1 LGHDT and CDR2 YNNKEL (reference sequence). This CDR3 comprises 12 residues. The CDR3, as DNA: TGTGCCAGCAGCAAAGACGACAGGGACAAGTACTTC. This gives the protein CASSKDDRDKYF.

The CDR3 loop reads CASSSWDRVGTQYF. The CDR3 nucleotides read TGTGCCAGCAGTTCCTGGGACAGGGTTGGGACCCAGTACTTC. This chain uses TRBV27 with TRBJ2-5, with 9 bases matching TRBD1. CDR1 and CDR2 from the germline V gene are MNHEY and SMNVEV (reference sequence). V lost 4 bases and J lost 7; bases outside the gene matches: 7. CDR3 length: 14 amino acids.

In this sample, this clonotype turned up many times. The chain couples TRBV29-1 to TRBJ2-1; tentatively, D is TRBD1 (6 bases). This CDR3 comprises 12 residues. V shed 4 bases and J shed 8 bases, with 12 bases lying between them. CDR1 SQVTM and CDR2 ANQGSEA come from the germline V gene. The CDR3 DNA is TGCAGCGTTGTTACAGGGTCCCATGAGCAGTTCTTC. Protein: CSVVTGSHEQFF.

This clonotype was seen many times. The chain is built from TRBV20-1 and TRBJ2-3; D might be TRBD2 (6 bases). This CDR3 contains 16 residues. Trimming removed 0 bases from V and 2 bases from J, with 15 bases in between. Germline CDR1 reads DFQATT; CDR2 reads SNEGSKA (reference sequence). The CDR3 spells CSARDREREFTDTQYF. CDR3 coding DNA: TGCAGTGCTAGAGATCGGGAGCGAGAATTCACAGATACGCAGTATTTT.

This clonotype was recorded at least ten times. V usage is TRBV15 and J usage is TRBJ2-5, with D hard to call. V was trimmed by 3 bases and J by 5 bases, leaving 16 bases between them. CDR3 size: 15 residues. CDR1 and CDR2 (germline): LNHNV, YYDKDF (reference sequence). The CDR3 is CATSRPDENSETQYF. CDR3 bases: TGTGCCACCAGCAGGCCTGACGAAAACAGCGAGACCCAGTACTTC.

This clonotype has at least ten counts. The CDR3 reads CASSPTSGNTEAFF. The CDR3 DNA follows: TGTGCCAGCAGCCCCACGAGCGGGAACACTGAAGCTTTCTTT. V and J are TRBV11-2 and TRBJ1-1, with D unclear. With 5 bases removed from V and 1 base from J, the gap between germline ends came to 11 bases. Germline loops: CDR1 SGHAT, CDR2 FQNNGV. The CDR3 is made up of 14 amino acids.

This clonotype was observed a few times. The chain joins TRBV7-9 to TRBJ1-5; 10 bases align to TRBD1. Looked up from germline, CDR1 is SEHNR and CDR2 is FQNEAQ (reference sequence). The CDR3 loop spans 14 amino acids. Trimming at V came to 4 bases and at J to 7 bases, leaving 4 bases not matched to a gene. The CDR3 DNA follows: TGTGCCAGCAGCTCGACAGGGGGCCACCAGCCCCAGCATTTT. Translating it yields CASSSTGGHQPQHF.

This clonotype was found a few times. The rearrangement uses TRBV10-1 and TRBJ2-3, with 7 bases fitting TRBD1. J lost 6 bases, V lost 3 bases, and 3 bases had no gene match. Looked up from germline, CDR1 is WNHNN and CDR2 is SYGVQD (reference sequence). The CDR3 is made up of 13 amino acids. CDR3 in DNA: TGCGCCAGCAGTGAAGGGGGCATTGATACGCAGTATTTT. Amino acids: CASSEGGIDTQYF.

This clonotype was counted many times. V is TRBV20-1 and J is TRBJ1-1; D call uncertain. There are 15 residues in the CDR3. The V gene lost 3 bases and the J gene lost 1 base, with 15 bases spanning the gap. Germline loops: CDR1 DFQATT, CDR2 SNEGSKA (reference sequence). The CDR3 DNA sequence: TGCAGTGCTAGGCGACCAGGCCTCCCGAACACTGAAGCTTTCTTT. It is translated as CSARRPGLPNTEAFF.

CDR3 DNA sequence: TGTGCCAGCAGTGACAGGAGACAGGCTGAAGCTTTCTTT. It specifies CASSDRRQAEAFF. J is TRBJ1-1 and V is TRBV6-1; possible D gene TRBD1, 6 bases. The CDR3 is 13 amino acids. Per the germline V gene, CDR1 is MNHNS and CDR2 is SASEGT. V was pared by 3 bases and J by 6 bases, with 11 bases between.

This clonotype was counted a few times. The rearrangement joins TRBV9 to TRBJ2-3; no firm D call. Per the germline V gene, CDR1 is SGDLS and CDR2 is YYNGEE. The germline V and J ends were trimmed by 0 bases and 0 bases, with 8 bases remaining between them. The CDR3 contains 15 residues. CDR3 loop: CASSVGSISTDTQYF. The CDR3, as DNA: TGTGCCAGCAGCGTAGGAAGCATTAGCACAGATACGCAGTATTTT.

This clonotype was observed at least ten times. The CDR3 spells CASSSTGNYGYTF. CDR3 coding DNA: TGTGCCAGCAGTTCGACAGGGAACTATGGCTACACCTTC. The chain uses TRBV6-5 and TRBJ1-2; 7 bases are shared with TRBD1. The CDR3 has 13 residues. The V gene end was trimmed by 4 bases and the J gene end by 2 bases; junction bases not matched to a gene: 1. Germline CDR1 is MNHEY and CDR2 is SVGAGI.